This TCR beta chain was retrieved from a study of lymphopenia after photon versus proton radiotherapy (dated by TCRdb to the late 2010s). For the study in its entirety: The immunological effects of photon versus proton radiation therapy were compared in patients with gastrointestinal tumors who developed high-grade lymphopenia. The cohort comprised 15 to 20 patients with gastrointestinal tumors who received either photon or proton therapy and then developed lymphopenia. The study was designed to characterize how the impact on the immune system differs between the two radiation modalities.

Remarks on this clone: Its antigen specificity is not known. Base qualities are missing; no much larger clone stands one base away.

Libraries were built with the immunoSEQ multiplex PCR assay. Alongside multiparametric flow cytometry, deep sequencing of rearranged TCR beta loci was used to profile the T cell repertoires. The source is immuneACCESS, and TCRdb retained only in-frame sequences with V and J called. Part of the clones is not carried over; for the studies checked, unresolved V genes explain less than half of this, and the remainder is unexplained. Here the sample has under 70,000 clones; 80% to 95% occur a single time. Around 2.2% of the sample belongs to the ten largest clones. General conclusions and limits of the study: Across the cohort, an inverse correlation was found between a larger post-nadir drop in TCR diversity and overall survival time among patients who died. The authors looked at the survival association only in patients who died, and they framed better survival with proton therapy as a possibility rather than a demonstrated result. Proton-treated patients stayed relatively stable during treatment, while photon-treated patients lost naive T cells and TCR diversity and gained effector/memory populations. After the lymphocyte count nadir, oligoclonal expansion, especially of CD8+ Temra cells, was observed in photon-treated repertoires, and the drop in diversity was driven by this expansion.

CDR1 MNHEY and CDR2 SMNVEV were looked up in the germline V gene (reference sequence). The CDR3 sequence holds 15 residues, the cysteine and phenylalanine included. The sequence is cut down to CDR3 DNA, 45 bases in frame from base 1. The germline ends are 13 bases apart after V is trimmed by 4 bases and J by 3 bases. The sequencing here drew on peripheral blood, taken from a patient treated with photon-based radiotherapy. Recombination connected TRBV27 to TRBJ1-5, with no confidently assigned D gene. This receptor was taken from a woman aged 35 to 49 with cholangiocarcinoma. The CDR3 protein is CASSSLRNLNQPQHF. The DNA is TGTGCCAGCAGTTCACTACGGAACCTCAATCAGCCCCAGCATTTT.